A selection of T cell receptor beta chains follows, all from one sample in a study of T cell changes during pregnancy in multiple sclerosis. The assay was immunoSEQ multiplex PCR, and TCRdb's table has in-frame clones only and misses some. The table shows under 75,000 clones, with around 90% occurring only once. This material consisted of CD4+ T cells from peripheral blood mononuclear cells, taken after pregnancy. Receptors originate from a female donor with multiple sclerosis, enrolled in a pregnancy study. Each CDR3 is given without its conserved first and last residue.

>TRBJ2-3|TRBV11-2
ASSLLGGTQY
>TRBJ1-1|TRBV11-2
ASSFNRGMNTEAF
>TRBJ2-5|TRBV18
ASSPLESRGRVKETQY
>TRBJ1-2|TRBV2
ASRPTPNYGYT
>TRBJ2-7|TRBV11-2
ASSLGLAEVEQY
>TRBJ2-7|TRBV5-1
ASSLISSGTGGSYEQY
>TRBJ1-2|TRBV30
AWSDRALFYGYT
>TRBJ1-3|TRBV5-4
ASSRQGAGNTIY
>TRBJ2-7|TRBV5-1
ASSLVLAGDPYEQY
>TRBJ1-1|TRBV27
ASSLTGKSAEAF
>TRBJ2-7|TRBV4-2
ASSQDSEGISYEQY
>TRBJ2-1|TRBV29-1
GGWASGKTEQF
>TRBJ2-5|TRBV5-6
ASSLGGQGVETQY
>TRBJ2-1|TRBV2
ASSVAGGPEEF
>TRBJ2-3|TRBV4-2
ASSQEPGGSTDTQY
>TRBJ1-5|TRBV30
AWRGTAGNQPQH
>TRBJ2-3|TRBV18
ASSPRGASTDTQY
>TRBJ1-1|TRBV7-3
ASSLSQGGVTEAF
>TRBJ1-2|TRBV29-1
SVEAEANYGYT
>TRBJ2-7|TRBV27
ASSQNRDRYEQY
>TRBJ1-4|TRBV28
ASRIRGKENEKLF
>TRBJ1-1|TRBV19
ASSDAGQGSNTEAF
>TRBJ1-2|TRBV10-3
AISEDNLGGYT
>TRBJ2-7|TRBV7-9
ASSLSYEQY
>TRBJ2-2|TRBV4-1
ASSQLLSPTAGELF
>TRBJ2-5|TRBV6-6
ASSYSTGGVETQY
>TRBJ2-7|TRBV6-1
ASGLAPNYEQY
>TRBJ1-3|TRBV30
AWSVGAGSGNTIY
>TRBJ2-3|TRBV4-2
ASSQEERDTQY
>TRBJ2-1|TRBV7-2
ASSFLSGTSYNEQF
>TRBJ2-3|TRBV11-2
ASSLVLGGVPDTQY
>TRBJ1-1|TRBV7-6
ASSRTTGNTEAF
>TRBJ2-7|TRBV28
ASREERDSYEQY
>TRBJ2-7|TRBV18
ASSPGYEQY
>TRBJ2-1|TRBV28
ASSSRAGSSYNEQF
>TRBJ2-2|TRBV7-7
AIPGGRYTGELF
>TRBJ2-7|TRBV9
ASSVPQDRSKGQY
>TRBJ2-1|TRBV7-3
ASSSDRGVYNEQF
>TRBJ2-5|TRBV5-8
ASSLPPGGQYQETQY
>TRBJ2-3|TRBV29-1
SVDDTFMTGGSTDTQY
>TRBJ2-1|TRBV27
ASSLLPAGSYNEQF
>TRBJ1-2|TRBV6-5
ASKRGQGAGYGYT
>TRBJ2-5|TRBV30
AWSVGGETQY
>TRBJ2-1|TRBV11-2
ASSAYNEQF
>TRBJ2-3|TRBV5-1
ASSLGGLPLDTQY
>TRBJ2-1|TRBV7-6
ASSLEGQGHNEQF
>TRBJ2-7|TRBV30
AWSIRTAGYPYEQY
>TRBJ2-3|TRBV30
AWSVLNTDTQY
>TRBJ2-3|TRBV6-1
ASSGPERGAGRDTQY
>TRBJ2-1|TRBV15
ATSRLSGTNNEQF
>TRBJ1-2|TRBV7-9
ASSQTGGSLSYGYT
>TRBJ1-1|TRBV7-9
ASNGGYTEAF
>TRBJ2-1|TRBV10-3
AITREGARLGEQF
>TRBJ2-4|TRBV6-1
ASSQTGEAKNIQY